The 22 T cell receptor beta chains given below trace back to one sample, sequenced in a study of T cells expressing NK-cell markers. TCRdb derives one entry per CDR3 protein from the 5' RACE reads, leaving out DNA. The table for this sample gives a few hundred thousand distinct CDR3 sequences. The sequenced material came from blood T cells: a sorted CD56 or NKG2C T cell subset, CD4+ or CD8+ T cells, or bulk PBMC T cells (not recorded which). The receptor source for this set is a woman between 45 and 65 years old in good health.

V usage is TRBV7-9 and J usage is TRBJ2-1; there is no DNA to check the TCRdb D call of TRBD1. The germline CDR1 and CDR2 sequences are SEHNR and FQNEAQ (reference sequence). The CDR3 has 15 amino acids. The CDR3 region is CASSLGQGRYNEQFF.

V gene TRBV24-1 combines with J gene TRBJ2-3. The CDR3 consists of 15 residues. Germline CDR1 is KGHDR and CDR2 is SFDVKD. The CDR3 sequence is CATSDLKGSLDTQYF.

The CDR3 here is CATSDSGAREAFF. The chain employs TRBV24-1 and TRBJ2-1; the D call from TCRdb, TRBD1, cannot be confirmed without DNA. Germline V gene lookup returns CDR1 KGHDR and CDR2 SFDVKD. The CDR3 totals 13 residues.

J is TRBJ1-3 and V is TRBV6-5. Germline-derived CDR1 and CDR2 are MNHEY and SVGAGI. This CDR3 is 15 amino acids long. The chain's CDR3 is CASSPNGRGGNTIYF.

V and J are TRBV29-1 and TRBJ1-1; TCRdb reports TRBD1, a call that lacks DNA to check it against. Germline V gene sequence: CDR1 SQVTM, CDR2 ANQGSEA. The CDR3 is made up of 14 amino acids. The CDR3 loop reads CSVNEGGGGTEAFF. The complete variable domain, with remaining parts taken from reference TRBV29-1 and TRBJ1-1, reads SAVISQKPSRDICQRGTSLTIQCQVDSQVTMMFWYRQQPGQSLTLIATANQGSEATYESGFVIDKFPISRPNLTFSTLTVSNMSPEDSSIYLCSVNEGGGGTEAFFGQGTRLTVV.

The chain carries TRBV20-1 and TRBJ2-5; TCRdb names TRBD2, which stays unverified in the absence of DNA. The CDR3 extends over 12 amino acids. CDR1 and CDR2 from the germline V gene are DFQATT and SNEGSKA (reference sequence). This CDR3 reads CSVKRVEETQYF.

The CDR3 sequence: CASSLIHGGGLYEQYF. The rearrangement joins TRBV5-5 to TRBJ2-7; TCRdb returns TRBD2, unconfirmable since there is no DNA. Germline CDR1 and CDR2: SGHKS and YYEKEE (reference sequence). This CDR3 comprises 16 residues.

CDR3 sequence: CASSVSSGSRDTQYF. The rearrangement uses TRBV9 and TRBJ2-3; the D call of TRBD2 rests on TCRdb alone, since no DNA is present to check it. CDR1 SGDLS and CDR2 YYNGEE come from the germline V gene. The CDR3 totals 15 residues.

The chain has TRBV20-1 and TRBJ2-7. Germline CDR1 and CDR2: DFQATT and SNEGSKA (reference sequence). The CDR3 is 15 amino acids. This chain's CDR3 is CSASLLGGSSYEQYF.

The chain is built from TRBV4-1 and TRBJ2-1; as DNA is missing, the TRBD2 call by TCRdb cannot be tested. Germline V gene lookup returns CDR1 MGHRA and CDR2 YSYEKL. There are 15 residues in the CDR3. The CDR3 loop is CASSPGLAAQNEQFF.

The CDR3 loop reads CASSWTDSYEQYF. The chain employs TRBV27 and TRBJ2-7; as DNA is missing, the TRBD1 call by TCRdb cannot be tested. This CDR3 region has 13 residues. Germline V gene lookup returns CDR1 MNHEY and CDR2 SMNVEV (reference sequence).

The chain recombines TRBV24-1 with TRBJ1-2; the D call from TCRdb, TRBD1, cannot be confirmed without DNA. The CDR3 totals 16 residues. CDR1 KGHDR and CDR2 SFDVKD come from the germline V gene. The CDR3 sequence is CATSGYLPGTGWGYTF.

V and J are TRBV7-7 and TRBJ2-2; TCRdb's assignment of TRBD2 cannot be checked, as there is no DNA. Germline loops: CDR1 SSHAT, CDR2 FNYEAQ (reference sequence). This CDR3 spans 17 amino acids. CDR3: CASSEAPGLANTGELFF.

The chain employs TRBV5-5 and TRBJ2-1; TCRdb reports TRBD2, a call that lacks DNA to check it against. The CDR3 is 16 amino acids. Germline CDR1 SGHKS, CDR2 YYEKEE (reference sequence). This chain's CDR3 is CASSLEGLAGGGEQFF.

The gene calls are TRBV20-1 and TRBJ2-3; TCRdb outputs TRBD2, but without DNA this stays unchecked. The CDR3 covers 12 residues. Looked up from germline, CDR1 is DFQATT and CDR2 is SNEGSKA (reference sequence). CDR3: CSADASPDTQYF.

The chain carries TRBV7-2 and TRBJ1-4; TCRdb outputs TRBD1, but without DNA this stays unchecked. From germline, CDR1 is SGHTA and CDR2 FQGNSA. CDR3 length: 15 amino acids. CDR3 sequence reads: CASSVYRTSLEKLFF.

The chain carries TRBV5-1 and TRBJ1-3. There are 16 residues in the CDR3. The germline V gene has CDR1 SGHRS and CDR2 YFSETQ. CDR3 loop: CASSLEFPGSGNTIYF.

The chain combines TRBV9 with TRBJ2-3; TCRdb outputs TRBD1, but without DNA this stays unchecked. The CDR3 is 16 residues long. Germline loops: CDR1 SGDLS, CDR2 YYNGEE. The CDR3 loop reads CASSVEAGRGADTQYF.

The chain links TRBV5-6 to TRBJ2-3; TCRdb selects TRBD2, and the lack of DNA leaves this call unchecked. The CDR3 has 16 residues. CDR1 is SGHDT and CDR2 is YYEEEE in the germline V gene. The CDR3 here is CASSRPSAGESDTQYF.

This chain links TRBV6-5 with TRBJ2-7; the TCRdb D gene call, TRBD1, has no DNA to confirm it. Germline CDR1 reads MNHEY; CDR2 reads SVGAGI. The CDR3 has 16 residues. CDR3 amino acids: CASSYSMAGRHYEQYF.

This rearrangement joins TRBV30 to TRBJ2-3. The CDR3 is 14 residues long. Germline values: CDR1 GTSNPN, CDR2 SVGIG (reference sequence). CDR3 amino acids: CAWSRDYGTDTQYF. Combining the CDR3 with reference TRBV30 and TRBJ2-3 gives the whole variable domain SQTIHQWPATLVQPVGSPLSLECTVEGTSNPNLYWYRQAAGRGLQLLFYSVGIGQISSEVPQNLSASRPQDRQFILSSKKLLLSDSGFYLCAWSRDYGTDTQYFGPGTRLTVL.

V gene TRBV20-1 combines with J gene TRBJ1-1. Germline CDR1 DFQATT, CDR2 SNEGSKA (reference sequence). The length of the CDR3 is 14 residues. The CDR3 sequence is CSAREDGRNTEAFF.